Listed here is a single TCR beta chain. What it binds is not known. The sample is drawn from a study of shared clonotypes between healthy human individuals. Study-wide points: Represented diversity, genetic and exposure-history alike, was limited by few donors.

It was across several immunoSEQ plates that each subset's genomic DNA was evenly split. Clones were read by immunoSEQ multiplex PCR, and TCRdb kept only the in-frame ones, dropping some. The data contain 2,500,000 or so clones, around 92% of them seen just once; the ten biggest clones take up about 0.41%. Naive CD45RA+ and memory CD45RA-negative subsets were split from CD4+ cells. Germline V lookup: CDR1 LNHNV, CDR2 YYDKDF (reference sequence). The CDR3 is 14 amino acids. The germline V and J ends were trimmed by 0 bases and 5 bases, with 11 bases remaining between them. The receptor was derived from a man between 18 and 29 years old in good health. Some clones in this sample may be carry-over from other donors' samples. The chain carries TRBV15 and TRBJ2-7; D is uncertain. Sequencing was carried out using naive CD4+ T cells from PBMCs. Stated subset: CD45RA+ positively selected. CDR3 in DNA: TGTGCCACCAGCAGAGATCGGTTTCAGAACGAGCAGTACTTC. Protein product: CATSRDRFQNEQYF.